Listed below are T cell receptor beta chains from one sample, sequenced in a study of vaccination and CD4 T cells after COVID-19. TCRdb analysed the PCR reads with MiXCR anew, one entry per CDR3 protein. The sample carries approximately 19,000 distinct CDR3 sequences, roughly 78% recorded once. These receptors have no known antigen. Sequenced material: CD4+ T cells from blood, cultured in vitro, taken after SARS-CoV-2 vaccination. Receptors originate from a human donor who received a COVID-19 vaccine. Both conserved end residues are part of each CDR3. D genes are given only for firm matches. A row's size may be missing; if present it is once, few, many or a size class.

CDR3 length: 14
V gene: TRBV7-7
D gene: TRBD2
J gene: TRBJ2-1
clone size: .
CDR3 protein: CASSFERGDNEQFF
CDR3 DNA: TGTGCCAGCAGCTTCGAGCGGGGGGATAATGAGCAGTTCTTC

CDR3 length: 15
V gene: TRBV21-1
D gene: .
J gene: TRBJ2-3
clone size: .
CDR3 protein: CASSPIGEGTDTQYF
CDR3 DNA: TGTGCCAGCAGCCCAATAGGGGAAGGCACAGATACGCAGTATTTT

CDR3 length: 15
V gene: TRBV20-1
D gene: TRBD1
J gene: TRBJ1-2
clone size: few
CDR3 protein: CSARELDREYYGYTF
CDR3 DNA: TGCAGTGCTAGAGAGCTCGACAGGGAATACTATGGCTACACCTTC

CDR3 length: 16
V gene: TRBV19
D gene: .
J gene: TRBJ2-2
clone size: .
CDR3 protein: CASTLDRIANTGELFF
CDR3 DNA: TGTGCCAGTACCCTCGACAGAATTGCGAACACCGGGGAGCTGTTTTTT

CDR3 length: 17
V gene: TRBV24-1
D gene: .
J gene: TRBJ2-1
clone size: .
CDR3 protein: CATSDSQVNGWYNEQFF
CDR3 DNA: TGTGCCACCAGTGATTCCCAGGTGAACGGCTGGTACAATGAGCAGTTCTTC

CDR3 length: 13
V gene: TRBV12-5
D gene: .
J gene: TRBJ2-7
clone size: .
CDR3 protein: CASGPAKNYEQYF
CDR3 DNA: TGTGCTAGTGGTCCCGCCAAGAATTACGAGCAGTACTTC

CDR3 length: 16
V gene: TRBV2
D gene: TRBD1
J gene: TRBJ1-2
clone size: .
CDR3 protein: CASIRPGQGFNYGYTF
CDR3 DNA: TGTGCCAGCATCCGACCGGGACAGGGATTTAACTATGGCTACACCTTC

CDR3 length: 14
V gene: TRBV2
D gene: TRBD2
J gene: TRBJ2-5
clone size: once
CDR3 protein: CASSGLAGEETQYF
CDR3 DNA: TGTGCCAGCAGTGGACTAGCGGGGGAAGAGACCCAGTACTTC

CDR3 length: 16
V gene: TRBV12-5
D gene: .
J gene: TRBJ1-2
clone size: .
CDR3 protein: CASGLARTGTQYGYTF
CDR3 DNA: TGTGCTAGTGGTTTGGCTAGAACCGGGACTCAATATGGCTACACCTTC

CDR3 length: 15
V gene: TRBV20-1
D gene: .
J gene: TRBJ2-1
clone size: .
CDR3 protein: CSAERALSSYNEQFF
CDR3 DNA: TGCAGTGCGGAGCGGGCCTTAAGCTCCTACAATGAGCAGTTCTTC

CDR3 length: 13
V gene: TRBV7-9
D gene: TRBD1
J gene: TRBJ1-2
clone size: .
CDR3 protein: CASSLGQGFGYTF
CDR3 DNA: TGTGCCAGCAGCTTGGGACAGGGGTTTGGCTACACCTTC

CDR3 length: 17
V gene: TRBV28
D gene: .
J gene: TRBJ1-5
clone size: .
CDR3 protein: CASSLVQGGIGNQPQHF
CDR3 DNA: TGTGCCAGCAGTTTAGTACAGGGCGGGATAGGCAATCAGCCCCAGCATTTT

CDR3 length: 14
V gene: TRBV30
D gene: TRBD1
J gene: TRBJ1-1
clone size: .
CDR3 protein: CAWGTGGFDTEAFF
CDR3 DNA: TGTGCCTGGGGGACAGGGGGGTTTGACACTGAAGCTTTCTTT

CDR3 length: 15
V gene: TRBV24-1
D gene: .
J gene: TRBJ2-1
clone size: .
CDR3 protein: CATSDFGVSLNEQFF
CDR3 DNA: TGTGCCACCAGTGATTTCGGGGTATCGCTCAATGAGCAGTTCTTC

CDR3 length: 12
V gene: TRBV24-1
D gene: .
J gene: TRBJ1-5
clone size: few
CDR3 protein: CATSDHNQPQHF
CDR3 DNA: TGTGCCACCAGTGATCATAATCAGCCCCAGCATTTT

CDR3 length: 16
V gene: TRBV20-1
D gene: TRBD1
J gene: TRBJ1-6
clone size: .
CDR3 protein: CSASTTGGVGNSPLHF
CDR3 DNA: TGCAGTGCTAGTACCACAGGGGGCGTTGGTAATTCACCCCTCCACTTT

CDR3 length: 16
V gene: TRBV20-1
D gene: .
J gene: TRBJ2-2
clone size: .
CDR3 protein: CSARRLVGENTGELFF
CDR3 DNA: TGCAGTGCTAGGAGACTCGTCGGAGAGAACACCGGGGAGCTGTTTTTT

CDR3 length: 13
V gene: TRBV30
D gene: .
J gene: TRBJ1-4
clone size: .
CDR3 protein: CAWRRGLDEKLFF
CDR3 DNA: TGTGCCTGGAGGCGGGGGCTTGATGAAAAACTGTTTTTT

CDR3 length: 13
V gene: TRBV20-1
D gene: TRBD1
J gene: TRBJ2-2
clone size: .
CDR3 protein: CSARQGDTGELFF
CDR3 DNA: TGCAGTGCGAGACAGGGGGACACCGGGGAGCTGTTTTTT

CDR3 length: 13
V gene: TRBV6-1
D gene: TRBD1
J gene: TRBJ1-1
clone size: .
CDR3 protein: CASTRAGGTEAFF
CDR3 DNA: TGTGCCAGCACGAGAGCAGGGGGGACTGAAGCTTTCTTT

CDR3 length: 17
V gene: TRBV27
D gene: .
J gene: TRBJ1-6
clone size: .
CDR3 protein: CATGGLAGSKYNSPLHF
CDR3 DNA: TGTGCCACCGGGGGTCTGGCAGGATCAAAATATAATTCACCCCTCCACTTT

CDR3 length: 13
V gene: TRBV11-3
D gene: .
J gene: TRBJ1-1
clone size: .
CDR3 protein: CASSLDSNTEAFF
CDR3 DNA: TGTGCCAGCAGCTTAGACAGTAACACTGAAGCTTTCTTT

CDR3 length: 14
V gene: TRBV6-5
D gene: .
J gene: TRBJ1-4
clone size: .
CDR3 protein: CASSYSVIPDKLFF
CDR3 DNA: TGTGCCAGCAGTTACTCGGTGATCCCTGACAAACTGTTTTTT

CDR3 length: 15
V gene: TRBV6-2/TRBV6-3
D gene: TRBD2
J gene: TRBJ2-2
clone size: .
CDR3 protein: CASSSASGGIGELFF
CDR3 DNA: TGTGCCAGCAGTTCTGCTAGCGGGGGGATCGGGGAGCTGTTTTTT

CDR3 length: 14
V gene: TRBV20-1
D gene: .
J gene: TRBJ1-2
clone size: .
CDR3 protein: CSARDGQYVSGYTF
CDR3 DNA: TGCAGTGCTAGGGACGGACAGTATGTCTCCGGCTACACCTTC

CDR3 length: 18
V gene: TRBV20-1
D gene: TRBD2
J gene: TRBJ2-5
clone size: .
CDR3 protein: CSARDDFRGAGGGETQYF
CDR3 DNA: TGCAGTGCTAGAGATGACTTTAGAGGAGCGGGGGGCGGGGAGACCCAGTACTTC

CDR3 length: 15
V gene: TRBV20-1
D gene: TRBD1
J gene: TRBJ2-3
clone size: .
CDR3 protein: CSARPRQGLRDTQYF
CDR3 DNA: TGCAGTGCTAGACCACGACAGGGTTTAAGAGATACGCAGTATTTT

CDR3 length: 15
V gene: TRBV19
D gene: .
J gene: TRBJ1-1
clone size: .
CDR3 protein: CASSIGQVRSTEAFF
CDR3 DNA: TGTGCCAGTAGTATCGGGCAGGTTCGGAGCACTGAAGCTTTCTTT

CDR3 length: 13
V gene: TRBV10-1
D gene: .
J gene: TRBJ2-5
clone size: few
CDR3 protein: CASSDQDGETQYF
CDR3 DNA: TGCGCCAGCAGTGACCAGGACGGGGAGACCCAGTACTTC

CDR3 length: 13
V gene: TRBV27
D gene: TRBD1
J gene: TRBJ1-1
clone size: .
CDR3 protein: CASRDRVNTEAFF
CDR3 DNA: TGTGCCAGCAGGGACAGGGTGAACACTGAAGCTTTCTTT

CDR3 length: 14
V gene: TRBV19
D gene: .
J gene: TRBJ2-3
clone size: .
CDR3 protein: CASSIGVGTDTQYF
CDR3 DNA: TGTGCCAGTAGTATCGGGGTGGGCACAGATACGCAGTATTTT

CDR3 length: 17
V gene: TRBV5-1
D gene: TRBD1
J gene: TRBJ2-2
clone size: .
CDR3 protein: CASRIGSDRAWTGELFF
CDR3 DNA: TGCGCCAGCAGGATCGGTTCGGACAGGGCATGGACCGGGGAGCTGTTTTTT

CDR3 length: 14
V gene: TRBV6-1
D gene: .
J gene: TRBJ2-7
clone size: .
CDR3 protein: CATSARQVSYEQYF
CDR3 DNA: TGTGCCACCTCCGCCCGACAGGTTTCCTACGAGCAGTACTTC

CDR3 length: 12
V gene: TRBV21-1
D gene: .
J gene: TRBJ1-2
clone size: .
CDR3 protein: CASSKVWGGYTF
CDR3 DNA: TGTGCCAGCAGCAAAGTGTGGGGTGGCTACACCTTC

CDR3 length: 18
V gene: TRBV7-8
D gene: .
J gene: TRBJ1-6
clone size: .
CDR3 protein: CASSLFGQGISYNSPLHF
CDR3 DNA: TGTGCCAGCAGCTTATTCGGCCAGGGGATATCCTATAATTCACCCCTCCACTTT

CDR3 length: 14
V gene: TRBV12-3/TRBV12-4
D gene: .
J gene: TRBJ1-1
clone size: .
CDR3 protein: CASSRGAANTEAFF
CDR3 DNA: TGTGCCAGCAGTCGTGGGGCAGCGAACACTGAAGCTTTCTTT

CDR3 length: 15
V gene: TRBV2
D gene: TRBD1
J gene: TRBJ2-7
clone size: .
CDR3 protein: CASSKTRDRGYEQYF
CDR3 DNA: TGTGCCAGCAGCAAAACCCGGGACAGGGGCTACGAGCAGTACTTC

CDR3 length: 15
V gene: TRBV19
D gene: TRBD1
J gene: TRBJ2-5
clone size: .
CDR3 protein: CASSSRQGVGETQYF
CDR3 DNA: TGTGCCAGTAGTTCGAGACAGGGGGTGGGAGAGACCCAGTACTTC

CDR3 length: 15
V gene: TRBV6-1
D gene: TRBD1
J gene: TRBJ2-7
clone size: .
CDR3 protein: CASSVRGTGIYEQYF
CDR3 DNA: TGTGCCAGCAGTGTTCGAGGGACAGGGATCTACGAGCAGTACTTC

CDR3 length: 17
V gene: TRBV24-1
D gene: .
J gene: TRBJ1-1
clone size: .
CDR3 protein: CATTITAKDHMNTEAFF
CDR3 DNA: TGTGCCACCACCATCACGGCCAAAGATCACATGAACACTGAAGCTTTCTTT

CDR3 length: 13
V gene: TRBV20-1
D gene: .
J gene: TRBJ1-5
clone size: .
CDR3 protein: CSARRQGEKPQHF
CDR3 DNA: TGCAGTGCTAGACGGCAGGGAGAGAAGCCCCAGCATTTT

CDR3 length: 17
V gene: TRBV12-3/TRBV12-4
D gene: TRBD2
J gene: TRBJ2-5
clone size: .
CDR3 protein: CASSFRTSGGDQETQYF
CDR3 DNA: TGTGCCAGCAGTTTTCGGACTAGCGGGGGAGACCAAGAGACCCAGTACTTC

CDR3 length: 15
V gene: TRBV6-5
D gene: TRBD1
J gene: TRBJ1-5
clone size: .
CDR3 protein: CASRSSDRGIRPQHF
CDR3 DNA: TGTGCCAGCAGATCCTCGGACAGGGGGATAAGGCCCCAGCATTTT

CDR3 length: 15
V gene: TRBV20-1
D gene: .
J gene: TRBJ2-3
clone size: few
CDR3 protein: CSARDPRRPTDTQYF
CDR3 DNA: TGCAGTGCTAGGGACCCTCGCCGCCCCACAGATACGCAGTATTTT

CDR3 length: 17
V gene: TRBV5-4
D gene: .
J gene: TRBJ2-1
clone size: .
CDR3 protein: CASSLGGAESSYNEQFF
CDR3 DNA: TGTGCCAGCAGCTTGGGCGGGGCGGAGAGCTCCTACAATGAGCAGTTCTTC

CDR3 length: 15
V gene: TRBV6-1
D gene: TRBD2
J gene: TRBJ2-1
clone size: .
CDR3 protein: CASNTGGTRRNEQFF
CDR3 DNA: TGTGCCAGCAATACGGGGGGGACCCGCCGGAATGAGCAGTTCTTC

CDR3 length: 14
V gene: TRBV25-1
D gene: .
J gene: TRBJ1-2
clone size: .
CDR3 protein: CASSKRGGLDGYTF
CDR3 DNA: TGTGCCAGCAGTAAAAGAGGGGGGCTAGATGGCTACACCTTC

CDR3 length: 13
V gene: TRBV6-1
D gene: .
J gene: TRBJ2-4
clone size: .
CDR3 protein: CASSVGRWNIQYF
CDR3 DNA: TGTGCCAGCAGTGTTGGCAGATGGAACATTCAGTACTTC

CDR3 length: 11
V gene: TRBV6-1
D gene: .
J gene: TRBJ1-3
clone size: .
CDR3 protein: CASSLGNTIYF
CDR3 DNA: TGTGCCAGCAGTCTCGGAAACACCATATATTTT

CDR3 length: 13
V gene: TRBV9
D gene: .
J gene: TRBJ1-2
clone size: .
CDR3 protein: CASSARADYGYTF
CDR3 DNA: TGTGCCAGCAGCGCCAGGGCCGACTATGGCTACACCTTC